These T cell receptor beta chains were read from a single sample in a study of radiation and T cells in renal cell carcinoma. Measured with immunoSEQ multiplex PCR; TCRdb has only the in-frame clones, and not every one. Of approximately 150,000 clones listed, around 89% are singletons. Sequenced here: blood, sampled from a patient whose treatment included radiotherapy and nephrectomy. The receptors stem from an older woman with renal cell carcinoma. CDR3s include the opening cysteine and the closing phenylalanine or tryptophan. Each record gives: V gene, clone size, D gene, J gene, CDR3 protein, CDR3 DNA. A D gene is named only where the DNA matches it firmly. Clone size is not always given. Where it is, it says once, few, many or a class for expanded clones.

TRBV13	.	TRBD1	TRBJ2-7	CASSLGMGQGPEQYF	TGTGCCAGCAGCTTAGGGATGGGACAGGGTCCCGAGCAGTACTTC
TRBV2	.	TRBD2	TRBJ2-5	CASRTSGGETQYF	TGTGCCAGCAGGACTAGCGGGGGAGAGACCCAGTACTTC
TRBV6-1	.	.	TRBJ2-7	CASSEGREWGDDEQYF	TGTGCCAGCAGTGAAGGAAGGGAATGGGGTGACGACGAGCAGTACTTC
TRBV29-1	.	.	TRBJ2-7	CSVEDEEDREQYF	TGCAGCGTTGAAGATGAAGAGGACCGCGAGCAGTACTTC
TRBV14	.	TRBD1	TRBJ2-3	CASSGQGRGTQYF	TGTGCCAGCAGCGGACAGGGTCGGGGTACGCAGTATTTT
TRBV30	.	.	TRBJ1-4	CAWSFGTFPEKLFF	TGTGCCTGGAGTTTCGGGACATTTCCCGAAAAACTGTTTTTT
TRBV11-1	.	.	TRBJ1-6	CASSQPESGDYNSPLHF	TGTGCCAGCAGCCAGCCGGAATCCGGGGACTATAATTCACCCCTCCACTTT
TRBV5-1	once	.	TRBJ2-5	CASSLSAAEKETQYF	TGCGCCAGCAGCTTGTCGGCAGCAGAAAAAGAGACCCAGTACTTC
TRBV28	.	.	TRBJ2-7	CASSIPPDYEQYF	TGTGCCAGCAGTATCCCCCCGGACTACGAGCAGTACTTC
TRBV4-3	.	.	TRBJ2-1	CASSQVSGYLNEQFF	TGCGCCAGCAGCCAAGTGTCGGGATACCTCAATGAGCAGTTCTTC
TRBV6-5	.	TRBD1	TRBJ1-4	CASSYSDRGSEKLFF	TGTGCCAGCAGTTACTCGGACAGGGGGTCTGAAAAACTGTTTTTT
TRBV19	.	TRBD2	TRBJ2-1	CASMWTSGRGGQFF	TGTGCCAGTATGTGGACTAGCGGGAGGGGGGGGCAGTTCTTC
TRBV11-2	few	TRBD1	TRBJ1-1	CASSLGSGGRNTEAFF	TGTGCCAGCAGCTTGGGGTCAGGGGGTAGGAACACTGAAGCTTTCTTT
TRBV7-6	.	TRBD1	TRBJ2-3	CASSLMTGISDTQYF	TGTGCCAGCAGCCTAATGACAGGGATCTCAGATACGCAGTATTTT
TRBV7-2	.	.	TRBJ1-2	CASSPVLGPYGYTF	TGTGCCAGCAGCCCCGTGCTAGGGCCCTATGGCTACACCTTC
TRBV30	.	TRBD2	TRBJ2-7	CAWMTSGGDYEQYF	TGTGCCTGGATGACTAGCGGGGGGGACTACGAGCAGTACTTC
TRBV6-5	.	.	TRBJ2-1	CASTGASSYNEQFF	TGTGCCAGCACAGGGGCAAGCTCCTACAATGAGCAGTTCTTC
TRBV2	.	.	TRBJ2-7	CASSVAGGLHEQYF	TGTGCCAGCAGTGTGGCAGGGGGGTTACACGAGCAGTACTTC
TRBV6-1	.	.	TRBJ2-3	CASREGAGYTDTQYF	TGTGCCAGCAGGGAGGGGGCAGGTTACACAGATACGCAGTATTTT
TRBV7-6	.	TRBD1	TRBJ2-7	CASSLGDRGPLEDF	TGTGCCAGCAGCTTAGGGGACAGGGGCCCCCTTGAGGACTTC
TRBV28	.	.	TRBJ1-5	CASSGRVPRGNQPQHF	TGTGCCAGCAGTGGCCGGGTTCCCCGGGGCAATCAGCCCCAGCATTTT
TRBV9	.	.	TRBJ2-7	CASSVESQAYEQYF	TGTGCCAGCAGCGTAGAGAGTCAGGCTTACGAGCAGTACTTC
TRBV7-3	.	TRBD1	TRBJ2-5	CASSPGQGETQYF	TGTGCCAGCAGCCCCGGACAGGGGGAGACCCAGTACTTC
TRBV5-4	.	.	TRBJ1-1	CASSPAQTMNTEAFF	TGTGCCAGCAGCCCGGCACAGACGATGAACACTGAAGCTTTCTTT
TRBV30	.	.	TRBJ1-2	CAWRVGGGYTF	TGTGCCTGGAGAGTCGGGGGTGGCTACACCTTC
TRBV2	.	.	TRBJ2-1	CASRDINNEQFF	TGTGCCAGCAGGGACATAAACAATGAGCAGTTCTTC
TRBV7-2	few	.	TRBJ2-3	CASSLVGGSGDTQYF	TGTGCCAGCAGCTTAGTGGGCGGGTCTGGAGATACGCAGTATTTT
TRBV28	.	.	TRBJ1-4	CASHRGVTNEKLFF	TGTGCCAGTCATAGGGGGGTAACTAATGAAAAACTGTTTTTT
TRBV5-1	.	.	TRBJ1-3	CASSRSSGNTIYF	TGCGCCAGCAGCCGCAGCTCTGGAAACACCATATATTTT
TRBV7-9	.	TRBD2	TRBJ2-3	CASSQGLAGGPDTQYF	TGTGCCAGCAGCCAGGGACTAGCGGGGGGCCCAGATACGCAGTATTTT
TRBV28	.	.	TRBJ1-2	CASSSPSTGGYTF	TGTGCCAGCAGTTCCCCTTCTACTGGCGGCTACACCTTC
TRBV2	.	.	TRBJ1-1	CASRKPGEISEAFF	TGTGCCAGCAGGAAGCCAGGGGAGATAAGTGAAGCTTTCTTT
TRBV28	.	.	TRBJ1-1	CASSLFASRNTEAFF	TGTGCCAGCAGTTTATTTGCAAGTAGGAACACTGAAGCTTTCTTT
TRBV7-2	once	.	TRBJ2-1	CASSLAGTGGEQFF	TGTGCCAGCAGCTTAGCCGGGACTGGGGGTGAGCAGTTCTTC
TRBV29-1	.	TRBD1	TRBJ2-5	CSVEFTTGETQYF	TGCAGCGTTGAATTTACGACAGGGGAGACCCAGTACTTC
TRBV11-3	.	.	TRBJ1-6	CASTTGNSPLHF	TGTGCCAGCACAACAGGGAATTCACCCCTCCACTTT
TRBV2	few	.	TRBJ1-5	CASSEAVGPQHF	TGTGCCAGCAGTGAGGCCGTGGGGCCCCAGCATTTT
TRBV7-9	.	TRBD1	TRBJ2-7	CASSPSDRGNGEQYF	TGTGCCAGCAGCCCCTCGGACAGGGGGAATGGCGAGCAGTACTTC
TRBV6-1	.	.	TRBJ1-5	CASRAGAGNQPQHF	TGTGCCAGCAGGGCGGGGGCTGGCAATCAGCCCCAGCATTTT
TRBV5-1	.	TRBD2	TRBJ2-5	CASSYKAGGPDQETQYF	TGCGCCAGCAGCTATAAAGCGGGGGGGCCGGATCAAGAGACCCAGTACTTC
TRBV11-1	.	TRBD2	TRBJ2-1	CASSLVRGAYNEQFF	TGTGCCAGCAGCTTAGTACGGGGGGCCTACAATGAGCAGTTCTTC
TRBV19	.	.	TRBJ2-2	CASGYGELFF	TGTGCCAGTGGATACGGGGAGCTGTTTTTT
TRBV5-8	.	TRBD1	TRBJ2-3	CASLKGTASSTDTQYF	TGTGCCAGCCTTAAAGGGACAGCTTCTAGCACAGATACGCAGTATTTT
TRBV27	.	TRBD2	TRBJ2-1	CASSLGGLYNEQFF	TGTGCCAGCAGTTTAGGGGGACTATACAATGAGCAGTTCTTC
TRBV28	.	TRBD2	TRBJ2-7	CASRPGLAVYEQYF	TGTGCCAGCAGACCAGGACTAGCGGTCTACGAGCAGTACTTC
TRBV11-2	.	.	TRBJ1-5	CASSLDLEQRYSNQPQHF	TGTGCCAGCAGCTTAGATCTGGAGCAACGGTATAGCAATCAGCCCCAGCATTTT
TRBV5-4	few	TRBD1	TRBJ1-6	CASSLGDRGGDSPLHF	TGTGCCAGCAGCTTAGGGGACAGGGGAGGCGATTCACCCCTCCACTTT
TRBV4-1	.	TRBD2	TRBJ2-7	CASSPFSGGVGEQYF	TGCGCCAGCAGCCCCTTTAGCGGGGGGGTGGGCGAGCAGTACTTC
TRBV5-1	once	TRBD2	TRBJ2-3	CASSGGTSGAPADTQYF	TGCGCCAGCAGCGGAGGGACTAGCGGGGCCCCTGCAGATACGCAGTATTTT
TRBV6-1	.	.	TRBJ2-7	CASSELDEQYF	TGTGCCAGCAGTGAATTGGACGAGCAGTACTTC
TRBV5-6	.	.	TRBJ1-3	CASSLGRLSGNTIYF	TGTGCCAGCAGCTTGGGACGGCTCTCTGGAAACACCATATATTTT
TRBV19	.	.	TRBJ1-2	CASSINRDYGYTF	TGTGCCAGTAGTATAAACAGAGACTATGGCTACACCTTC
TRBV29-1	.	TRBD2	TRBJ2-5	CSVEATAGLAGGETQYF	TGCAGCGTTGAAGCCACCGCCGGACTAGCGGGGGGGGAGACCCAGTACTTC